This TCR beta chain is from a study of shared clonotypes between healthy human individuals (dated by TCRdb to about 2020). About the full investigation: The cohort comprised two women and a few men aged 18 to 49 years. For each donor, three plates each were used for CD4 naive and CD4 memory, two plates were used for CD8 naive, and one plate was used for CD8 memory. To estimate repertoire size and how much clonotype sharing occurs between individuals, the study deeply sequenced the blood TCR repertoires of five healthy adults. Libraries were prepared and TCR repertoires were sequenced by different laboratories using diverse techniques, in order to increase sequencing depth and limit assay-specific biases. Leukapheresis yielded between about 0.85 and 10 billion PBMCs per donor. Broad study findings and their caveats: The genetic and exposure-history diversity represented was limited by the small number of donors. Sampling was restricted to blood, and TCR repertoires in tissues likely differ from the TCR repertoires found in blood. Sharing across a few donors was observed for around 5% of naive CD4, over 3% of naive CD8, about 2.3% of memory CD4, and roughly 0.4% of memory CD8 clonotypes. Rarefaction of sorted-subset datasets indicated incomplete sequencing despite the large sequencing depth. Clonotypes shared by all four sorted-subset donors showed higher generation probabilities than non-shared clonotypes. Larger estimated clonotype richness was generally found for naive subsets than for memory subsets. Pairwise subsampling indicated that sequencing depth was expected to affect the degree of clonotype sharing among donors.

The trim is 4 bases for V and 7 bases for J, with a gap of 12 bases between the germline ends. Including the terminal cysteine and phenylalanine, the CDR3 comprises 13 residues. This entry keeps only the CDR3 DNA: 39 bases, framed from base 1. The germline V gene specifies SGHRS as CDR1 and YFSETQ as CDR2. The donors were healthy, HIV-negative adults who had no recently reported acute infections or vaccinations. All donors were Caucasian adults living in Nashville, Tennessee, USA. CD4+ T cells were enriched by magnetic negative selection; naive cells were then positively selected on CD45RA, and the negative fraction formed the memory subset. Blood was collected by leukapheresis, and PBMCs were isolated by Ficoll-Histopaque density gradient centrifugation and then cryopreserved in liquid nitrogen vapor phase. Analytical flow cytometry was used to check the purity and quantity of every magnetically sorted T cell population. Genomic DNA was isolated from every sorted fraction and measured by UV absorbance on a Nanodrop 2000c.

Using the deep immunoSEQ assay, multiplex PCR amplified TCR CDR3 regions from genomic DNA. Genomic DNA extracted from each cell subset was distributed evenly over all wells of several immunoSEQ 96-well plates, and each plate served as one replicate. Each replicate PCR for sorted subsets received around 200 ng genomic DNA, equal to about 30,000 T cell genomes. Purified libraries were measured with a Qubit 3.0 fluorometer, size-checked on a Bioanalyzer 2100, and measured again with the KAPA Library Quantification kit. A separate single-read 150-cycle Illumina NextSeq 550 flow cell was used to sequence each immunoSEQ 96-well plate. In the paper's pipeline: Because only junctional sequences without quality scores were contained in the immunoSEQ output, filtering matching that applied to full-length reads could not be performed. Sequences were annotated with PyIR, a Python wrapper for IgBLAST v1.9, using IMGT germline references to assign V/J genes and CDR3. Reads were removed for weak V/J assignments (E-value above 1e-6), missing CDR3, stop codons, out-of-frame junctions, or ambiguous translated residues. V3J clonotypes were defined as sequences sharing an identical inferred V gene, J gene, and CDR3 amino acid sequence. The percentage overlap between two repertoires was calculated by dividing the number of shared unique clonotypes by the size of the smaller repertoire. Repertoire richness was assessed with RTK rarefaction, the Chao1 estimator, and Recon v2.1 estimates of unobserved clonotypes. For all TCRbeta clonotypes obtained by the gDNA method from four donors, generation probabilities were computed with OLGA. TCRdb's version of the immuneACCESS table is confined to in-frame rearrangements and falls short of the full clone set. An unresolved V gene accounts for under half of the shortfall where checked; the remainder is of unknown origin. V, J and clone size derive from that table, while D and trimming were established from the DNA sequence. The sample contains approximately 2.1 million clones, approximately 93% of them found a single time. Together, the top ten hold 0.3% to 0.4% of the sample.

To note about this clone: Its cognate antigen has yet to be identified. Within one base of it there is no much larger clone, and no base qualities were kept. Other nucleotide sequences from this sample produce the same CDR3.

In this chain, TRBV5-1 is recombined with TRBJ1-3; 5 matching bases give a weak D call of TRBD1. Input material: naive CD4+ T cells from PBMCs. The cell subset or site label on this specimen signifies: CD45RA+ positively selected. This clonotype was obtained from a man younger than 35 in good health. Some clones in this sample may be carry-over from other donors' samples. The base sequence is TGCGCCAGCAGCGGGACGGCCGGGAACACCATATATTTT. This encodes CASSGTAGNTIYF. The full variable domain, completed from the reference TRBV5-1 and TRBJ1-3 proteins outside the CDR3, reads KAGVTQTPRYLIKTRGQQVTLSCSPISGHRSVSWYQQTPGQGLQFLFEYFSETQRNKGNFPGRFSGRQFSNSRSEMNVSTLELGDSALYLCASSGTAGNTIYFGEGSWLTVV.